These T cell receptor beta chains were read from a single sample in a study of T cells in Graves' hyperthyroidism and ophthalmopathy. TCRdb processed the multiplex PCR reads anew with MiXCR; each CDR3 protein has one entry. The top ten hold more than 11% of the sample, which has over 500,000 distinct CDR3 sequences, about 15% seen once. Specimen: blood. The receptors here all came from a middle-aged woman with Graves' hyperthyroidism. The CDR3 runs from the conserved cysteine through the conserved F or W. Some rows mark clone size as missing; the rest say once, few, many or name a class of expanded clone.

>TRBJ2-2|-|TRBV15
CATSRESQANTGELFF
>TRBJ1-3|-|TRBV7-6
CASSLVPDSSSGNTIYF
>TRBJ2-6|-|TRBV6-1
CASTQGPTGANVLTF
>TRBJ2-1|-|TRBV5-1
CASRDGLPSSYNEQFF
>TRBJ1-6|-|TRBV4-1
CASSYLGPGSPLHF
>TRBJ1-1|-|TRBV7-9
CASSQTSRDRDTEAFF
>TRBJ2-7|many|TRBV13
CASSRLTSGSFYEQYF
>TRBJ2-5|-|TRBV5-1
CASSLSAGVQETQYF
>TRBJ2-1|-|TRBV20-1
CSPRGADYNEQFF
>TRBJ2-6|many|TRBV30
CALRANVLTF
>TRBJ2-3|-|TRBV10-3
CAISESPLTSGRADTQYF
>TRBJ1-1|few|TRBV29-1
CSVVGGSNTEAFF
>TRBJ1-1|many|TRBV28
CASRTNKRNTEAFF
>TRBJ1-6|many|TRBV5-5
CASRPFYQGSGNSPLHF
>TRBJ2-5|many|TRBV7-2
CASSLAVSGGHLETQYF
>TRBJ2-7|many|TRBV7-9
CASSYTGPSYEQYF
>TRBJ2-7|many|TRBV6-1
CASSVDSPYEQYF
>TRBJ1-1|few|TRBV5-1
CASCFSTEMNTEAFF
>TRBJ2-7|many|TRBV30
CALWGNSYEQYF
>TRBJ2-2|few|TRBV14
CASRPTTNTGELFF
>TRBJ2-7|few|TRBV29-1
CSVLDGDQYEQYF
>TRBJ2-1|many|TRBV20-1
CSARATSLSSRHEQFF
>TRBJ1-1|-|TRBV28
CASSPRTVELNTEAFF
>TRBJ1-5|many|TRBV12-3/TRBV12-4
CASSLAGNQPQHF
>TRBJ2-7|-|TRBV29-1
CSVGGTSTYEQYF